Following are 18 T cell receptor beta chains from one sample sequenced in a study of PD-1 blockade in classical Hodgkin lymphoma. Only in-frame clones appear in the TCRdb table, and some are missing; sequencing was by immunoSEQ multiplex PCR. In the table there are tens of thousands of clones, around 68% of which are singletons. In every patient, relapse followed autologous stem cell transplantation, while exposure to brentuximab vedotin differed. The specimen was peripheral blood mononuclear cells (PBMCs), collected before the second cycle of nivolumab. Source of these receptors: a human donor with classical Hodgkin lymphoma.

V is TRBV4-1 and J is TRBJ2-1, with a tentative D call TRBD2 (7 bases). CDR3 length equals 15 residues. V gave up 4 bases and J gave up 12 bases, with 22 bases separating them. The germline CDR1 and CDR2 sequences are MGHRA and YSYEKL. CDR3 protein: CASSPGGLWLGSQFF. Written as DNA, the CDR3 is TGCGCCAGCAGCCCCGGGGGGCTCTGGTTGGGCTCGCAGTTCTTC.

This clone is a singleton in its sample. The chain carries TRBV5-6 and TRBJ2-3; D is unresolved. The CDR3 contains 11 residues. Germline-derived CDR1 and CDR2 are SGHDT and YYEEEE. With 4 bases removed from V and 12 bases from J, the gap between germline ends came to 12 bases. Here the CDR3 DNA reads TGTGCCAGCAGCATTTCCGGCCACCAGTATTTT. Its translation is CASSISGHQYF.

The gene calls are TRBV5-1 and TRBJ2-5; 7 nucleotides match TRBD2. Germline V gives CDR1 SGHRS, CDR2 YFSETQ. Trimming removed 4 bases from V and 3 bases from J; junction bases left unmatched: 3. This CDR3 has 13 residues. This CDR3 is CASSPGLEETQYF. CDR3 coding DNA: TGCGCCAGCAGCCCCGGACTAGAAGAGACCCAGTACTTC. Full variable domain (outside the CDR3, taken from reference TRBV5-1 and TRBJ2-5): KAGVTQTPRYLIKTRGQQVTLSCSPISGHRSVSWYQQTPGQGLQFLFEYFSETQRNKGNFPGRFSGRQFSNSRSEMNVSTLELGDSALYLCASSPGLEETQYFGPGTRLLVL.

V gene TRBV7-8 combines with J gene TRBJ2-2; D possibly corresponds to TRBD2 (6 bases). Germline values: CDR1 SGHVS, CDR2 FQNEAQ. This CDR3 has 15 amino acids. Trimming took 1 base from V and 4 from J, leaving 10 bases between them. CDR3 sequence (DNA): TGTGCCAGCAGCTTAGTGGGGGGATCCACCGGGGAGCTGTTTTTT. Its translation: CASSLVGGSTGELFF.

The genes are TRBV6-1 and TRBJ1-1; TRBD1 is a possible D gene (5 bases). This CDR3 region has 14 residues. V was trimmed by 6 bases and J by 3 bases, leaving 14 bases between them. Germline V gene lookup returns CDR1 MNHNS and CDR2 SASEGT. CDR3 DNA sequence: TGTGCCAGCAGCCCCAGCAGGGCAGACACTGAAGCTTTCTTT. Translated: CASSPSRADTEAFF.

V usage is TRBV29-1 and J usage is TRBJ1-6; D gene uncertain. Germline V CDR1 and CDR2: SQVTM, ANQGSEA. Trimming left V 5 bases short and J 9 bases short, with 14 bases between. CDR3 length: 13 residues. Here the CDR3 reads CSVMEELSSPLHF. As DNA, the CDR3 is TGCAGCGTTATGGAGGAACTTAGTTCACCCCTCCACTTT.

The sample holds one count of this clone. Here the CDR3 reads CASSTVRRSYEQYF. The CDR3 DNA reads TGTGCCAGCAGCACCGTTCGCAGATCCTACGAGCAGTACTTC. The chain carries TRBV21-1 and TRBJ2-7; the table's D call, TRBD1, has no DNA check behind it. TRBV21-1 is tagged as a pseudogene. This CDR3 has 14 amino acids.

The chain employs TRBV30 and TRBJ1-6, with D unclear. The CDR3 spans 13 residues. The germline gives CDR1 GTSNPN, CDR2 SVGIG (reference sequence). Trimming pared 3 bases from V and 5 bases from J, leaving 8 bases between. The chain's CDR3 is CAWRTHDNSPLHF. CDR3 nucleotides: TGTGCCTGGAGAACTCACGATAATTCACCCCTCCACTTT.

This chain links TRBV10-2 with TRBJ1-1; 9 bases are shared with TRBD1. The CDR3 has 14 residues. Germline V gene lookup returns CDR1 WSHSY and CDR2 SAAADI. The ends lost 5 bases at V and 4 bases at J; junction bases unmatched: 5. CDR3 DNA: TGCGCCAGCAGTTCCGGGACAGGGTCCACTGAAGCTTTCTTT. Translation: CASSSGTGSTEAFF.

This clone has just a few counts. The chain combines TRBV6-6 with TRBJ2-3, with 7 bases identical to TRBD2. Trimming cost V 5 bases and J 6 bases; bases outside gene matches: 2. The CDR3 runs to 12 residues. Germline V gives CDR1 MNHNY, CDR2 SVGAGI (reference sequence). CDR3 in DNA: TGTGCCAGCAGTAATAGCGGGGATACGCAGTATTTT. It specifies CASSNSGDTQYF.

The CDR3 protein is CASSLDSGYGYTF. Here the CDR3 DNA reads TGTGCCAGCAGTTTAGATTCAGGGTATGGCTACACCTTC. V is TRBV28 and J is TRBJ1-2, with D maybe TRBD1 (5 bases). The CDR3 sequence is 13 residues long. Germline CDR1 and CDR2: MDHEN and SYDVKM. Trimming took 2 bases from V and 5 from J, leaving 9 bases between them.

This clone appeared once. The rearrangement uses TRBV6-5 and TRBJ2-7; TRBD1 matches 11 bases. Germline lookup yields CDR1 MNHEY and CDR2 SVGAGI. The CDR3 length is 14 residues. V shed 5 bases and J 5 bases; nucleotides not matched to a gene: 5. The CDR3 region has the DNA TGTGCCAGCAGTCCAGGACAGGGGGCCCACGAGCAGTACTTC. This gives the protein CASSPGQGAHEQYF.

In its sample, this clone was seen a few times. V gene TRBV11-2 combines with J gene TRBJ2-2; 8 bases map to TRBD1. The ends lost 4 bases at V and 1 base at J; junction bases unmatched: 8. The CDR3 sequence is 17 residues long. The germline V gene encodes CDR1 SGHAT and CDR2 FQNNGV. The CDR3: CASSSHIRGRNTGELFF. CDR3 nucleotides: TGTGCCAGCAGCTCGCACATCAGGGGGCGGAACACCGGGGAGCTGTTTTTT. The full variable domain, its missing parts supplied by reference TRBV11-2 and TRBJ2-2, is EAGVAQSPRYKIIEKRQSVAFWCNPISGHATLYWYQQILGQGPKLLIQFQNNGVVDDSQLPKDRFSAERLKGVDSTLKIQPAKLEDSAVYLCASSSHIRGRNTGELFFGEGSRLTVL.

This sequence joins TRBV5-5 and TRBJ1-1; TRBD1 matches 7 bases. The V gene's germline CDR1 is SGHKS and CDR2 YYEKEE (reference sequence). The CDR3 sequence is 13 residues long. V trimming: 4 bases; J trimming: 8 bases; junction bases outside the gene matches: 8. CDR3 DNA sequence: TGTGCCAGCAGCCAAAACGGACAGGTCGAAGCTTTCTTT. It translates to CASSQNGQVEAFF.

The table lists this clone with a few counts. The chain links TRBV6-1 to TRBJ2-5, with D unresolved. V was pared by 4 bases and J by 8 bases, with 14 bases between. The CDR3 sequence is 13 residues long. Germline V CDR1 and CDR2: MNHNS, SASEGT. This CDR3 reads CASSGPLWVTQYF. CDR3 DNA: TGTGCCAGCAGTGGTCCCCTATGGGTAACCCAGTACTTC.

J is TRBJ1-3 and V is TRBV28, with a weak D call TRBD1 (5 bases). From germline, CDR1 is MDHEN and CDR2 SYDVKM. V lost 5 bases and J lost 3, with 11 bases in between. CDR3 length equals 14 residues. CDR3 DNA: TGTGCCAGCAGTCCGGGCAGGGTTGGAAACACCATATATTTT. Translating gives CASSPGRVGNTIYF.

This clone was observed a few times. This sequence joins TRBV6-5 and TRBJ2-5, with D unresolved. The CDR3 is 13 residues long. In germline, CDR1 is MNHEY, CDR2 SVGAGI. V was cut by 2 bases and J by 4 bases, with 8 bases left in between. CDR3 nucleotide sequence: TGTGCCAGCAGTTACAGCTTAGGAGAGACCCAGTACTTC. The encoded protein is CASSYSLGETQYF.

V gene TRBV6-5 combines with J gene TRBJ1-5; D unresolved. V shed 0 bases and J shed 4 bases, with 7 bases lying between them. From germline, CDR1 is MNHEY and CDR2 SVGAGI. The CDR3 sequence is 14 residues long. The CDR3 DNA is TGTGCCAGCAGTTACTCGAATAGTAATCAGCCCCAGCATTTT. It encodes CASSYSNSNQPQHF.